This T cell receptor (beta chain) was sequenced during a study of T cells in localized non-small cell lung cancer (dated by TCRdb to about 2020). For context, the study as a whole: T cell repertoires of 236 early-stage NSCLC patients were analyzed, with tumors being compared against uninvolved tumor-adjacent lungs. The cohort consisted of roughly 240 treatment-naive NSCLC patients whose localized lung tumors had been resected. NSCLC patients had a mean age of approximately 70 years, and 129 were male and 107 female.

TCR beta CDR3 regions were sequenced from DNA using the immunoSEQ Assay. Under the source paper's analysis protocol: To compute T cell density, TCR beta template counts were normalized to usable DNA, which was estimated by amplifying housekeeping genes. Richness was estimated with the preseqR package, extrapolating to 400,000 templates for PBMC samples and 120,000 templates for tissue samples. Clonality was taken to be one minus Pielou's evenness. Differential abundance testing on productive amino-acid clonotypes, with a minimum total count of 5 and an alpha of 0.1, was used to identify tissue-enriched TCRs. The Jaccard Index and the Morisita Overlap Index were used to quantify repertoire overlap between compartments. GLIPH clustered TCR beta CDR3s with public tetramer-defined viral CDR3s; viral motifs required at least three viral sequences plus V-gene enrichment. TCRdb mirrors the immuneACCESS table, restricted to in-frame sequences. Some clones are absent from its copies; in checked studies, under half trace to an unresolved V gene, and the reason for the others is unknown. Clone size and the V and J calls come from that table; the DNA yielded D and trimming. This sample has some 10,000 clones in its table, and approximately 50% of those were observed once. The ten largest account for 4% to 5% of the sample.

The CDR3 holds 16 amino acids from the cysteine to the phenylalanine. Only CDR3 DNA remains: 48 bases, in frame from the first base. The germline V end is reduced by 6 bases and the J end by 3 bases; junction bases left unmatched: 7. Taken from the germline V gene (reference sequence), the CDR1 and CDR2 loops are LNHNV and YYDKDF. About this clone itself: Its cognate antigen has yet to be identified. No clone much larger than this one lies a single base away; base qualities are absent.

Findings and caveats that apply to the study as a whole: A median of about 55 of the top 100 tumor clones were detected in paired uninvolved adjacent lung, and around 30 of these tumor clones were also found among the top 100 clones of the paired uninvolved adjacent lung. Uninvolved tumor-adjacent lung showed the highest T cell clonality, higher than tumor, which suggests more focused antigenic responses in the uninvolved tumor-adjacent lung. Because multi-region tumor sequencing was not done, intratumor heterogeneity could not be ruled out. Higher T cell density in blood was associated with longer overall survival, whereas higher clonality in adjacent lung was associated with shorter survival. Since the design was exploratory, TCR variables were selected using unadjusted p-values with no false-discovery rate correction.

The rearranged chain carries TRBV15 and TRBJ2-3; TRBD2 lines up with 12 middle nucleotides. Sample: lymph node tissue, taken before any cancer treatment. The sequence was collected from a woman aged 35-75 years with stage II squamous cell lung carcinoma. At the DNA level, the sequence is TGTGCCACCAGTGCTCTTACTAGCGGGGGGACAGATACGCAGTATTTT. Its product reads: CATSALTSGGTDTQYF. This CDR3, with the reference TRBV15 and TRBJ2-3 proteins standing in past its ends, gives the full variable domain DAMVIQNPRYQVTQFGKPVTLSCSQTLNHNVMYWYQQKSSQAPKLLFHYYDKDFNNEADTPDNFQSRRPNTSFCFLDIRSPGLGDTAMYLCATSALTSGGTDTQYFGPGTRLTVL.